This T cell receptor (beta chain) was profiled in a study of beta chain features in type 1 diabetes (dated by TCRdb to the late 2010s). The study in broad terms: No differences in mean age, gender distribution, total cell number or subset yield were found between patients and healthy donors. Regulatory and stem cell-like memory subsets were obtained from only 8 patients and roughly eight healthy donors, while naive and central memory subsets were obtained from all 30 or so donors. The study compared TCRB repertoires of sorted circulating CD4+ T cell subsets between recently diagnosed type 1 diabetes patients and matched healthy donors. Across all samples, about 110 million sorted cells were examined, and cell number per subset correlated strongly with RNA yield. Overall study results and their limits: Type 1 diabetes patients showed a moderate but significant shortening of TCRB CDR3 length in all four CD4+ subsets. Because the HLA sub-analyses included only small numbers of individuals, any influence of HLA type on TCRB rearrangement was left unresolved. Naive, central memory and regulatory TCRB repertoires appeared to be more alike among patients than among healthy donors. Shorter templates might have been favored by PCR, but patient and control samples were amplified and corrected together, so both groups would have been affected equally by any skew. At VDJ recombination sites, type 1 diabetes patients had fewer insertions and more deleted nucleotides, which implies abnormalities in thymic rearrangement. Because cDNA was sequenced instead of genomic DNA, activated cells with high expression could be over-represented, although the groups did not differ in activation or CD3 levels.

Each donor gave one peripheral blood draw, averaging roughly 0.11 L, which was collected into heparinised tubes. Naive, central memory, regulatory and stem cell-like memory CD4+ T cells were sorted on a BD FACSAria II using a panel including CD45RO, CCR7, CD25, CD127, CD95 and CD27. Purity was above 98% for every sorted population. Right away, PBMCs were isolated by Lymphoprep density gradient centrifugation and were stained directly, with no culture step. So that batch effects would be minimized, each experiment stained and sorted samples in pairs, pairing one healthy donor with one patient. This clone was detected a few times. The target of this receptor is not known. Qualities for individual bases were not recorded, and no much larger clone is one base off. The CDR3 numbers 15 residues from cysteine through phenylalanine. Only the CDR3 part of the read is kept: 45 bases, read in frame from the first base. V gives up 6 bases and J gives up 0 bases, and the segment between their germline ends measures 15 bases. Sequences SQVTM (CDR1) and ANQGSEA (CDR2) are obtained from the germline V gene.

All of the isolated RNA was reverse transcribed with the High Capacity cDNA Reverse Transcription Kit, so expressed TCRB transcripts were sequenced. Deep immunoSEQ sequencing was applied to naive, central memory and regulatory T cell samples, giving an average of about 3.6 million total reads per sample. Sorted cells were lysed in RLT buffer and RNA was extracted with DNase-treated RNeasy Micro or Mini kits, depending on cell number. To prevent cross-contamination, each cell subset was processed individually, whereas patient and healthy donor samples were processed jointly. Using the immunoSEQ multiplex PCR, TCRB sequences were amplified from cDNA into 87-bp fragments spanning the CDR3 region. Amplicons were sequenced on the Illumina HiSeq platform. As for how the authors treated the data: Synthetic template baselines were used to correct PCR bias computationally, reads within Hamming distance 2 were collapsed, and singletons that could not be merged were discarded. Reads were aligned to IMGT to assign V, D and J genes, CDR3 length, and insertions or deletions at six rearrangement sites. Within each subset, clonotype counts were normalized to sorted cell number, after which true diversity and Gini coefficients were computed with the tcR R package. The overlap coefficient, calculated on TCRB nucleotide sequences, was used to measure repertoire sharing. Out-of-frame TCRB sequences from naive cells were analyzed to stand in for the pre-selection repertoire. Imported from immuneACCESS, the table was reduced by TCRdb to in-frame sequences with V and J called. These copies leave out some clones; in studies compared against another copy, an unresolved V gene accounts for under half, and the cause of the remainder is not known. Clonal size and the V and J genes are those of that table, whereas D and trimming came from the DNA. For this sample the table gives 200,000 to 300,000 clones, of which roughly 20% were detected only once. The top ten constitute 0.028% of the sample.

The specimen was naive CD4+ T cells from blood. Explained via the paper, the cell subset or site label denotes: true naive CD4+ T cells. The chain is assembled from TRBV29-1 and TRBJ1-5; matching of 6 bases hints at TRBD1 as the D gene. This TCR derives from a middle-aged woman with type 1 diabetes. The nucleotide sequence is given as TGCAGCGTGGGATGGGACACCTATAGCAATCAGCCCCAGCATTTT. Its coded protein is CSVGWDTYSNQPQHF.